Given below is one T cell receptor (beta chain) in context. Its antigen is not yet known. Qualities for individual bases were not recorded, and no much larger clone is one base off. TCR cDNA was synthesized by 5'RACE template switching, which introduced a universal primer site and unique molecular identifiers. Priming of cDNA synthesis was performed from both the TCR alpha and TCR beta constant segments. Library amplification used two PCR steps, and the second PCR step added sample barcodes and sequencing adapters. Libraries were sequenced on Illumina HiSeq 2500 (2x100 bp) or NovaSeq (2x150 bp). Turning to the authors' computational methods: Reads were demultiplexed and collapsed into UMI consensus sequences with MIGEC, and V(D)J alignment was performed with MiXCR. Clonotypes responding to the vaccine were identified with edgeR on replicate PBMC samples, with the criteria of FDR below 0.01 and a log2 fold change above 5 up to day 15. CD4 or CD8 identity was assigned to each bulk clonotype according to whether the clonotype was present at higher abundance in the sequenced CD4 repertoire or the sequenced CD8 repertoire. TCRdb took the public reads, trimmed them with fastp at Q25, ran MiXCR for clone calling and kept in-frame beta chains. Rows with a matching CDR3 protein are joined into one entry that keeps the most common DNA and genes. In this record, the V and J calls reflect TCRdb's handling and not the investigators' own analysis. Within this sample are a few hundred thousand distinct CDR3 sequences, with 6.9% of them counted one time only. The ten largest account for over 0.65% of the sample.

The data originate from a study of T cells after yellow fever vaccination (dated by TCRdb to the late 2010s). Describing the broader study: Libraries from fractions with low cell numbers were prepared with the SMART-Seq v4 Ultra Low Input RNA kit. To follow T-cell clones before and after primary and booster YFV17D yellow fever vaccination, bulk TCR alpha and beta repertoires were sequenced over time. The cohort comprised two healthy male donors, one aged 18 to 30 and one aged 30 to 39 years. Blood was drawn at multiple timepoints before and after primary and secondary immunization, with bulk PBMC replicates and cell subsets isolated.

Overall results and qualifications from the work: After the booster, most clones that had expanded after primary vaccination were detected again (about 97% of CD4 and around nine tenths of CD8), suggesting broad maintenance of memory. Because the study included only two donors, the extent to which the findings can be generalized is limited. Computational filtering was needed because FACS-sorted repertoires could contain abundant contaminating clonotypes from the bulk population. The secondary T-cell response was weaker than the primary response but faster, peaking on day 5 instead of day 15. A small fraction of clonotypes showed up in both the CD4 and CD8 compartments, probably as a result of convergent recombination.

In the paper's terms, the treatment or condition label means: live attenuated yellow fever vaccine strain. PBMCs were isolated from peripheral blood using a standard Ficoll-Paque protocol. CD4 and CD8 T-cell fractions were isolated with Dynabeads CD4 and CD8 positive selection kits. RNA was extracted with TriZol from bulk PBMCs, CD4 and CD8 fractions, and dextramer-positive and dextramer-negative fractions. Trimming takes 5 bases off V and 2 bases off J; junction bases not matched to a gene: 6. The germline V gene supplies CDR1 MNHNS and CDR2 SASEGT. Including the terminal cysteine and phenylalanine, the CDR3 comprises 15 residues. Solely the CDR3 DNA is kept, with 45 bases framed from the first base.

The rearranged segments are TRBV6-1 and TRBJ2-3; the junction holds 8 bases that match TRBD1. This sequence originates from a man aged 25-40 years who received the YFV17D yellow fever vaccine. The sample was CD4+ T cells sorted from PBMCs, taken 15 days after the yellow fever booster vaccination. The sequenced DNA: TGTGCCAGCAGTCGAGACAGGGGAAACACAGATACGCAGTATTTT. This gives the protein CASSRDRGNTDTQYF.